This T cell receptor (beta chain) is from a study of T cell responses to AZD1222 COVID-19 vaccine. General study points: Distributed over spike, vaccine-associated CD4 TCRs predominated at 160-218 and 743-854. Samples come after the peak T cell response, not at day 14. Donors, mostly white British, included more females; clonal diversity was possibly underestimated.

Clones were sequenced by immunoSEQ multiplex PCR, and TCRdb holds only the in-frame ones, with some missing. The repertoire holds some 150,000 clones, with 90% to 95% as singletons. This clone was recorded a few times. What it binds is unknown. Pooling covered second doses at about 4 or about 12 weeks. The V gene's germline CDR1 is LNHNV and CDR2 YYDKDF (reference sequence). V gave up 0 bases and J gave up 2 bases, with 2 bases separating them. This CDR3 spans 13 amino acids. This TCR was sampled from an adult who received the AZD1222 COVID-19 vaccine. The sample was peripheral blood, taken 28 days after the second AZD1222 dose. The chain links TRBV15 to TRBJ2-1; D gene ambiguous. The CDR3 reads CATSREPYNEQFF. The CDR3 nucleotides read TGTGCCACCAGCAGAGAGCCCTACAATGAGCAGTTCTTC.